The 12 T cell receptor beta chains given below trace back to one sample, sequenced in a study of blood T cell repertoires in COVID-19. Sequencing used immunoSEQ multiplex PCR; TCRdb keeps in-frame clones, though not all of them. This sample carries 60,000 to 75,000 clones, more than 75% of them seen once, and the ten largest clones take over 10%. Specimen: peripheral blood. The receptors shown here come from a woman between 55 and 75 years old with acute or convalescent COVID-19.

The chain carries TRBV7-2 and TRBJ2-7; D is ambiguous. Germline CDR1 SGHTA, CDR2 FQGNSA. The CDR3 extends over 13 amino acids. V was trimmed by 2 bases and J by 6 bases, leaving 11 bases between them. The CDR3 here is CASSLLSVGEQYF. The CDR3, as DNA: TGTGCCAGCAGCTTATTGTCGGTTGGCGAGCAGTACTTC.

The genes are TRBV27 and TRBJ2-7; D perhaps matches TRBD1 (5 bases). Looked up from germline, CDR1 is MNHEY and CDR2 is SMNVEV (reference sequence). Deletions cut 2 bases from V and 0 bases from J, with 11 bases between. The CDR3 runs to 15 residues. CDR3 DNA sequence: TGTGCCAGCAGTTTAGGGGCTTGGAACTCCTACGAGCAGTACTTC. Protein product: CASSLGAWNSYEQYF.

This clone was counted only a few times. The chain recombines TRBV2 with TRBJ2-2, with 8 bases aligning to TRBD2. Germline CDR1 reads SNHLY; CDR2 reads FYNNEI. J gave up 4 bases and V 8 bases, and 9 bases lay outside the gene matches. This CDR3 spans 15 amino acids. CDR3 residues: CASLSRSGGTGELFF. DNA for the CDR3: TGTGCCAGCCTTTCAAGGAGCGGGGGCACCGGGGAGCTGTTTTTT.

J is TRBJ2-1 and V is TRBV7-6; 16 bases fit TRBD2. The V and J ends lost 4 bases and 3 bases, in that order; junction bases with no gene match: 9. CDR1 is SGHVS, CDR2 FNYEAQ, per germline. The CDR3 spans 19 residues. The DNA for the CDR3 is TGTGCCAGCAGCTCGCCCGGGACTAGCGGGGGGGCCGTCTACAATGAGCAGTTCTTC. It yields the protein CASSSPGTSGGAVYNEQFF.

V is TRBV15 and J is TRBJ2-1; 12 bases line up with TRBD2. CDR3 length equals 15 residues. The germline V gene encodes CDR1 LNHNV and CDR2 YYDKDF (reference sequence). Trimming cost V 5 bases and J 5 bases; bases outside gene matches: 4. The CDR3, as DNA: TGTGCCACCAGCGAAGGGACTAGCGGGCACAATGAGCAGTTCTTC. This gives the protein CATSEGTSGHNEQFF.

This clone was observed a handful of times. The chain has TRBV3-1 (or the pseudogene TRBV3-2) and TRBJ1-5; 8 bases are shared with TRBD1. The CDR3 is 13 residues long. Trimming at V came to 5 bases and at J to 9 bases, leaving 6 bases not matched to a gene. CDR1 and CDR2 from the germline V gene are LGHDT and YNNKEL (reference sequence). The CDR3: CASSVGQGGPQHF. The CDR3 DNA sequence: TGTGCCAGCAGCGTCGGACAGGGCGGGCCCCAGCATTTT.

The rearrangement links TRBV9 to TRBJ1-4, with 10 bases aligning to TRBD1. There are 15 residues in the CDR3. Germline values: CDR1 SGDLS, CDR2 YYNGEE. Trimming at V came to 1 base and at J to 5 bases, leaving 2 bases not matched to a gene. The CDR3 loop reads CASSVRTGGNEKLFF. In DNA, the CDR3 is TGTGCCAGCAGCGTAAGGACAGGGGGAAATGAAAAACTGTTTTTT. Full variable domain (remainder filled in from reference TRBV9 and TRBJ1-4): DSGVTQTPKHLITATGQRVTLRCSPRSGDLSVYWYQQSLDQGLQFLIQYYNGEERAKGNILERFSAQQFPDLHSELNLSSLELGDSALYFCASSVRTGGNEKLFFGSGTQLSVL.

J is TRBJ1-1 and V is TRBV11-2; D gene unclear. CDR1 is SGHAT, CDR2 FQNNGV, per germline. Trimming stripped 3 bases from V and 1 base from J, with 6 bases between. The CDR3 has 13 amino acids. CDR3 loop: CASSFRGNTEAFF. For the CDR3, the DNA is TGTGCCAGCAGCTTCCGCGGGAACACTGAAGCTTTCTTT. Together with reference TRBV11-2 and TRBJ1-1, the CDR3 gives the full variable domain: EAGVAQSPRYKIIEKRQSVAFWCNPISGHATLYWYQQILGQGPKLLIQFQNNGVVDDSQLPKDRFSAERLKGVDSTLKIQPAKLEDSAVYLCASSFRGNTEAFFGQGTRLTVV.

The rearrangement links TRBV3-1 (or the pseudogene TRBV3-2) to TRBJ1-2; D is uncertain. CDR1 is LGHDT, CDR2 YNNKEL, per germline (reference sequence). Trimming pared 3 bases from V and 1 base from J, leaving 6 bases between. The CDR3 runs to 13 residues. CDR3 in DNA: TGTGCCAGCAGCCAGGACTATAACTATGGCTACACCTTC. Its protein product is CASSQDYNYGYTF.

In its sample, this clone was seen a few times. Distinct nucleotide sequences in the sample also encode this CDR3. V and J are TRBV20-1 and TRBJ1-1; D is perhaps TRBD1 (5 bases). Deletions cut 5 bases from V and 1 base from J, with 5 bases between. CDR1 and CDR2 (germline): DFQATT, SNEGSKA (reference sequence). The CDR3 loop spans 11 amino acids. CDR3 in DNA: TGCAGTGCTGACAGGAACACTGAAGCTTTCTTT. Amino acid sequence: CSADRNTEAFF.

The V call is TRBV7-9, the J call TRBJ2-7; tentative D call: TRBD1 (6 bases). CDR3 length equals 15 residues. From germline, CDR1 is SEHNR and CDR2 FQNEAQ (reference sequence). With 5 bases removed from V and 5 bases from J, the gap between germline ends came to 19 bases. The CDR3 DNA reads TGTGCCAGCAGCCTCCGGACAGATGGTCGGGACGAGCAGTACTTC. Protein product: CASSLRTDGRDEQYF.

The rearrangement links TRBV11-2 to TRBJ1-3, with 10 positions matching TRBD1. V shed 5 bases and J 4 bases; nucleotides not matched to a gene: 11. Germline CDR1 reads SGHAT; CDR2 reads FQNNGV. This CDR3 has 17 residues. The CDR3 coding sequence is TGTGCCAGCAGCGGTCCCGGTAGGGGACAGGGGGGAAACACCATATATTTT. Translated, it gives CASSGPGRGQGGNTIYF.